The 25 T cell receptor beta chains in this list originate from one sample, sequenced in a study of vaccination and CD4 T cells after COVID-19. What these receptors recognize is not known. Oncomine TCR Beta short-read sequencing was applied to DNA from cultured CD4+ T cells. Each CDR3 protein gets one entry after TCRdb re-called the PCR reads with MiXCR. The sample lists several thousand distinct CDR3 sequences; 70% to 80% were seen once. Treatment here: roughly 10-day PBMC culture with coronavirus spike peptide pools or control peptides (ViraFEST assay). Sequences were obtained from CD4+ T cells from blood, cultured in vitro. Receptors were obtained from a human donor who had recovered from COVID-19.

This chain uses TRBV2 with TRBJ2-6, with 7 bases aligning to TRBD1. CDR1 and CDR2 (germline): SNHLY, FYNNEI. The CDR3 contains 17 residues. The J segment lost 0 bases and the V segment lost 4 bases, leaving 6 bases of the junction unmatched. CDR3 loop: CASSVMRQGSGANVLTF. The CDR3 nucleotides read TGTGCCAGCAGTGTTATGAGACAGGGCTCTGGGGCCAACGTCCTGACTTTC.

V gene TRBV7-8 combines with J gene TRBJ1-5; D not resolved. The CDR3 totals 17 residues. Trimming shortened V by 1 base and J by 4 bases, and 17 bases separated the two germline ends. CDR1 and CDR2 from the germline V gene are SGHVS and FQNEAQ. This CDR3 reads CASSLGFRDGTNQPQHF. As DNA, the CDR3 is TGTGCCAGCAGCTTAGGATTCCGTGACGGCACAAATCAGCCCCAGCATTTT.

This clonotype is labeled as medium-sized (0.01 to 0.1%). This rearrangement joins TRBV5-1 to TRBJ2-1; TRBD2 aligns across 10 bases. The CDR3 consists of 17 residues. The J segment lost 1 base and the V segment lost 4 bases, leaving 8 bases of the junction unmatched. Germline V CDR1 and CDR2: SGHRS, YFSETQ. CDR3 sequence reads: CASSPRLAGGSYNEQFF. DNA of the CDR3: TGCGCCAGCAGCCCCCGGTTAGCGGGAGGATCCTACAATGAGCAGTTCTTC. Filled out from reference TRBV5-1 and TRBJ2-1, the complete variable domain reads KAGVTQTPRYLIKTRGQQVTLSCSPISGHRSVSWYQQTPGQGLQFLFEYFSETQRNKGNFPGRFSGRQFSNSRSEMNVSTLELGDSALYLCASSPRLAGGSYNEQFFGPGTRLTVL.

J is TRBJ1-2 and V is TRBV7-2; weak D call: TRBD1 (5 bases). V was shortened by 0 bases and J by 11 bases, with 19 bases between the two germline ends. Germline values: CDR1 SGHTA, CDR2 FQGNSA. CDR3 size: 15 residues. This chain's CDR3 is CASSLAALGGMGYTF. The CDR3 bases are TGTGCCAGCAGCTTAGCGGCGCTTGGGGGGATGGGGTACACCTTC.

The chain employs TRBV7-2 and TRBJ2-1; TRBD2 agrees at 11 bases. J was trimmed by 3 bases and V by 2 bases; bases with no gene match: 6. The CDR3 consists of 17 residues. Germline V gene lookup returns CDR1 SGHTA and CDR2 FQGNSA. The CDR3 region is CASSLTASGRNYNEQFF. CDR3 nucleotide sequence: TGTGCCAGCAGCTTAACGGCTAGCGGGAGGAACTACAATGAGCAGTTCTTC.

The V and J genes are TRBV6-1 and TRBJ2-5; no reliable D call. V was trimmed by 8 bases and J by 7 bases, leaving 17 bases between them. CDR3 length equals 13 residues. Germline assignment: CDR1 MNHNS and CDR2 SASEGT. The DNA for the CDR3 is TGTGCCAGCGCCCCCGAAGCTAGACGGACCCAGTACTTC. It is translated as CASAPEARRTQYF.

This rearrangement joins TRBV2 to TRBJ1-5; D unclear. The germline CDR1 and CDR2 sequences are SNHLY and FYNNEI. V lost 2 bases and J 7 bases, leaving 15 bases between the germline ends. CDR3 length equals 15 residues. CDR3 sequence: CASSETRAKGQPQHF. CDR3 sequence (DNA): TGTGCCAGCAGTGAAACCCGGGCCAAAGGACAGCCCCAGCATTTT.

The V and J genes are TRBV6-2 or TRBV6-3 and TRBJ2-7; 11 nucleotides agree with TRBD2. After removal of 6 bases from V and 2 bases from J, the junction contained 6 bases not matched to a gene. Germline loops: CDR1 MNHEY, CDR2 SVGEGT. CDR3 length: 15 residues. Here the CDR3 reads CASRSLAGEPYEQYF. The DNA of the CDR3 is TGTGCCAGCAGGTCACTAGCGGGAGAACCCTACGAGCAGTACTTC.

The genes are TRBV20-1 and TRBJ2-3; D may be TRBD2 (6 bases). Germline CDR1 is DFQATT and CDR2 is SNEGSKA (reference sequence). CDR3 length equals 14 residues. Trimming left V 6 bases short and J 2 bases short, with 15 bases between. CDR3 residues: CSALTRGITDTQYF. The CDR3 DNA sequence: TGCAGTGCCCTGACTAGAGGCATCACAGATACGCAGTATTTT.

V and J are TRBV5-1 and TRBJ1-2; weak D call: TRBD1 (6 bases). The CDR3 has 14 residues. V was shortened by 3 bases and J by 8 bases, with 17 bases between the two germline ends. Per the germline V gene, CDR1 is SGHRS and CDR2 is YFSETQ. The CDR3 nucleotides are TGCGCCAGCAGCTGGGGGCGAGGGGGGTACGGCTACACCTTC. Its protein product is CASSWGRGGYGYTF.

This chain connects TRBV20-1 to TRBJ1-2, with 7 bases lining up with TRBD1. Germline V gene lookup returns CDR1 DFQATT and CDR2 SNEGSKA (reference sequence). V lost 4 bases to trimming and J lost 0 bases; unmatched junction nucleotides: 8. This CDR3 is 15 amino acids long. The CDR3, as DNA: TGCAGTGCTATGCCCAGGGGGAATTCTAACTATGGCTACACCTTC. Encoded protein: CSAMPRGNSNYGYTF.

The rearrangement links TRBV4-1 to TRBJ1-2, with D possibly being TRBD1 (5 bases). V was clipped by 1 base and J by 4 bases, with 13 bases between them. The germline V gene encodes CDR1 MGHRA and CDR2 YSYEKL. This CDR3 spans 15 amino acids. The CDR3 is CASSQGFQGTYGYTF. The CDR3 DNA reads TGCGCCAGCAGCCAAGGATTCCAGGGTACCTATGGCTACACCTTC.

This chain's CDR3 is CASSEIGSGSPLHF. In DNA, the CDR3 is TGTGCCAGCAGTGAAATCGGGTCCGGCTCACCCCTCCACTTT. The V and J genes are TRBV6-1 and TRBJ1-6; D ambiguous. The CDR3 length is 14 residues. V was shortened by 2 bases and J by 10 bases, with 12 bases between the two germline ends. Germline V CDR1 and CDR2: MNHNS, SASEGT.

V usage is TRBV19 and J usage is TRBJ2-3, with a possible D match to TRBD2 (6 bases). Germline V gives CDR1 LNHDA, CDR2 SQIVND (reference sequence). The CDR3 is 12 residues long. Trimming removed 5 bases from V and 6 bases from J, with 9 bases in between. The CDR3 region has the DNA TGTGCCAGTAGTGCGGGGTGGGATACGCAGTATTTT. As protein: CASSAGWDTQYF. The full variable domain, its missing parts supplied by reference TRBV19 and TRBJ2-3, is DGGITQSPKYLFRKEGQNVTLSCEQNLNHDAMYWYRQDPGQGLRLIYYSQIVNDFQKGDIAEGYSVSREKKESFPLTVTSAQKNPTAFYLCASSAGWDTQYFGPGTRLTVL.

The chain combines TRBV11-2 with TRBJ2-3; unclear D gene. CDR3 length: 13 amino acids. CDR1 and CDR2 from the germline V gene are SGHAT and FQNNGV. With 0 bases removed from V and 7 bases from J, the gap between germline ends came to 8 bases. CDR3 bases: TGTGCCAGCAGCTTAGATCGCCCCCATACGCAGTATTTT. The encoded protein is CASSLDRPHTQYF. The variable domain in full, completed from reference TRBV11-2 and TRBJ2-3, reads EAGVAQSPRYKIIEKRQSVAFWCNPISGHATLYWYQQILGQGPKLLIQFQNNGVVDDSQLPKDRFSAERLKGVDSTLKIQPAKLEDSAVYLCASSLDRPHTQYFGPGTRLTVL.

The chain employs TRBV20-1 and TRBJ1-5; no reliable D call. The CDR3 is made up of 13 amino acids. The V and J ends lost 1 base and 4 bases respectively, with 8 bases between them. CDR1 is DFQATT, CDR2 SNEGSKA, per germline (reference sequence). DNA for the CDR3: TGCAGTGCTAGAGTGACGGAAAATCAGCCCCAGCATTTT. Its protein product is CSARVTENQPQHF.

This chain connects TRBV20-1 to TRBJ2-6, with 9 bases fitting TRBD1. The V gene end was trimmed by 5 bases and the J gene end by 0 bases; junction bases not matched to a gene: 8. The CDR3 has 17 residues. Per germline, CDR1 DFQATT and CDR2 SNEGSKA (reference sequence). The CDR3 sequence: CSALTGGESSGANVLTF. CDR3 coding DNA: TGCAGTGCTTTAACAGGGGGCGAGAGCTCTGGGGCCAACGTCCTGACTTTC.

The genes are TRBV6-5 and TRBJ2-5, with 11 nucleotides matching TRBD2. Trimming cost V 6 bases and J 4 bases; bases outside gene matches: 7. The CDR3 length is 15 residues. Germline CDR1 is MNHEY and CDR2 is SVGAGI. This CDR3 reads CASRLLAGEGETQYF. The CDR3 nucleotides read TGTGCCAGCAGATTACTAGCGGGAGAGGGAGAGACCCAGTACTTC.

The CDR3 loop is CSARDSPLAGLDTF. The CDR3 nucleotides read TGCAGTGCTAGAGACTCCCCCCTGGCAGGGCTCGACACCTTC. The chain combines TRBV20-1 with TRBJ1-2; possible D gene TRBD1, 5 bases. This CDR3 is built from 14 residues. Germline CDR1 and CDR2: DFQATT and SNEGSKA (reference sequence). Trimming took off 0 bases at V and 12 bases at J, with 20 bases between the two ends.

V gene TRBV2 combines with J gene TRBJ2-7; TRBD2 matches at 9 bases. With 6 bases clipped from V and 3 bases from J, the junction kept 9 bases outside the gene matches. Per the germline V gene, CDR1 is SNHLY and CDR2 is FYNNEI. This CDR3 comprises 15 residues. CDR3 loop: CASRPPAGGNYEQYF. The CDR3 DNA follows: TGTGCCAGCAGACCCCCAGCGGGGGGAAACTACGAGCAGTACTTC. Complete variable domain (other parts from reference TRBV2 and TRBJ2-7): EPEVTQTPSHQVTQMGQEVILRCVPISNHLYFYWYRQILGQKVEFLVSFYNNEISEKSEIFDDQFSVERPDGSNFTLKIRSTKLEDSAMYFCASRPPAGGNYEQYFGPGTRLTVT.

This clonotype was recorded once. The chain employs TRBV19 and TRBJ1-6; D is undetermined. Trimming took 3 bases from V and 5 from J, leaving 11 bases between them. CDR1 and CDR2 from the germline V gene are LNHDA and SQIVND (reference sequence). The CDR3 extends over 15 amino acids. The CDR3 nucleotides are TGTGCCAGTAGTATCCAGCGGGTTGATAATTCACCCCTCCACTTT. Translated: CASSIQRVDNSPLHF.

This chain links TRBV2 with TRBJ1-5; D may be TRBD1 (6 bases). Germline loops: CDR1 SNHLY, CDR2 FYNNEI. V was shortened by 4 bases and J by 7 bases, with 14 bases between the two germline ends. The CDR3 covers 14 residues. The CDR3 spells CASSVEGGKQPQHF. CDR3 bases: TGTGCCAGCAGTGTGGAAGGGGGAAAGCAGCCCCAGCATTTT.

The chain recombines TRBV28 with TRBJ2-7; TRBD2 matches at 8 bases. This CDR3 contains 15 residues. CDR1 is MDHEN and CDR2 is SYDVKM in the germline V gene. V dropped 8 bases and J dropped 7; count of bases not matched to a gene: 16. CDR3 nucleotides: TGTGCCAGCCGGGGGGCTGGGCGGGAGGTCGGGGAGCAGTACTTC. It encodes CASRGAGREVGEQYF.

V is TRBV11-3 and J is TRBJ1-2; no clear D. Looked up from germline, CDR1 is SGHNT and CDR2 is YENEEA. The length of the CDR3 is 14 residues. V dropped 5 bases and J dropped 4 bases, with 14 bases sitting between them. Written as DNA, the CDR3 is TGTGCCAGCAGCCTGGGCTATTTGGGCTATGGCTACACCTTC. Encoded protein: CASSLGYLGYGYTF. The whole variable domain, remainder taken from reference TRBV11-3 and TRBJ1-2, is EAGVVQSPRYKIIEKKQPVAFWCNPISGHNTLYWYLQNLGQGPELLIRYENEEAVDDSQLPKDRFSAERLKGVDSTLKIQPAELGDSAVYLCASSLGYLGYGYTFGSGTRLTVV.

By share of the sample, this clonotype is large. This chain connects TRBV25-1 to TRBJ1-2; 10 nucleotides align to TRBD1. Germline-derived CDR1 and CDR2 are MGHDK and SYGVNS. The CDR3 length is 12 residues. Unmatched junction bases numbered 4, after V lost 8 bases and J lost 7 bases. DNA for the CDR3: TGTGCCAGCGGGGACAGGGGACTTGGCTACACCTTC. It encodes CASGDRGLGYTF.